This T cell receptor beta chain was recorded in a study of cytomegalovirus exposure and HLA in healthy donors. Study observations and caveats: The authors later linked a missense DCLRE1C variant to TCR beta V- and J-gene trimming.

The PCR had 60 Vbeta and 13 Jbeta primers. Using immunoSEQ multiplex PCR, the repertoire was profiled, and TCRdb retains in-frame clones only, with some absent. The table has a few hundred thousand clones, approximately 80% seen once. Trimming pared 3 bases from V and 0 bases from J, leaving 5 bases between. CDR1 is SGHVS, CDR2 FQNEAQ, per germline. This CDR3 contains 14 residues. As to this clone: Antigen unknown.

The receptor's source is a woman in her fifties or sixties in good health and CMV-seropositive. The rearrangement links TRBV7-8 to TRBJ1-4; D is unclear. Sample: PBMCs. CDR3: CASSFTPTNEKLFF. DNA for the CDR3: TGTGCCAGCAGCTTTACACCAACTAATGAAAAACTGTTTTTT.